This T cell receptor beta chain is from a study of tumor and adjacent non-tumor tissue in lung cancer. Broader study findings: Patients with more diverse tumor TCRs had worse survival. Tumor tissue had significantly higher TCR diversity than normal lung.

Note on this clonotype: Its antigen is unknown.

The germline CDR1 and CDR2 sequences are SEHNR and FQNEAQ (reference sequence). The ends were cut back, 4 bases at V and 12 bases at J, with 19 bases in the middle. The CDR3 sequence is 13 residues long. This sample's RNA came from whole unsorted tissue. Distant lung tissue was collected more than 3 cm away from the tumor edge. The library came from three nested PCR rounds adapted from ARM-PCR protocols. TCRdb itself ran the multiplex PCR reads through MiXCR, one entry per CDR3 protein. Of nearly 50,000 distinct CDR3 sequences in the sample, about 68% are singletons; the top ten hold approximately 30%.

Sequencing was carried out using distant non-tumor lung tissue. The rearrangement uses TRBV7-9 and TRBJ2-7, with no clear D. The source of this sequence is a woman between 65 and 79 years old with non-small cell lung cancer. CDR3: CASSSTDALSLYF. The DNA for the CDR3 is TGTGCCAGCAGCTCGACGGATGCTTTGTCGCTGTACTTC.